Shown below are 4 T cell receptor beta chains from a single sample sequenced in a study of T cell repertoires in cytomegalovirus infection. Their specific antigens are unknown. TCRdb redid the calling of the reads with MiXCR, one entry per CDR3 protein. This table has about 57,000 distinct CDR3 sequences, 20% appearing once. This specimen was CD8+ T cells from cultured PBMCs, taken from culture after CMV antigen stimulation. All receptors come from a human donor in good health (CMV status not recorded). Some clones in this sample may be carry-over from other donors' samples.

This clonotype turned up a few times. The rearrangement uses TRBV7-2 and TRBJ2-3; 9 nucleotides agree with TRBD2. The V gene's germline CDR1 is SGHTA and CDR2 FQGNSA. CDR3 length: 16 residues. Trimming cost V 5 bases and J 4 bases; bases outside gene matches: 10. The chain's CDR3 is CASSPLAGRGPDTQYF. CDR3 in DNA: TGTGCCAGCAGCCCTCTAGCGGGGAGGGGACCAGATACGCAGTATTTT.

This clonotype was seen more than once but under ten times. This chain uses TRBV28 with TRBJ1-1; the D gene is possibly TRBD1 (6 bases). This CDR3 is built from 15 residues. With 2 bases removed from V and 2 bases from J, the gap between germline ends came to 12 bases. CDR1 is MDHEN, CDR2 SYDVKM, per germline. For the CDR3, the DNA is TGTGCCAGCAGTTTAATGTGGGGGACAAACACTGAAGCTTTCTTT. Translating it yields CASSLMWGTNTEAFF.

This clonotype was observed a handful of times. The chain links TRBV7-6 to TRBJ1-5; 12 bases map to TRBD1. This CDR3 region has 15 residues. Trimming cost V 5 bases and J 7 bases; bases outside gene matches: 6. Looked up from germline, CDR1 is SGHVS and CDR2 is FNYEAQ. CDR3 sequence: CASSPGTGGGQPQHF. CDR3 coding DNA: TGTGCCAGCAGCCCCGGGACAGGGGGCGGACAGCCCCAGCATTTT.

V and J are TRBV6-6 and TRBJ1-5, with a tentative D call TRBD1 (5 bases). This CDR3 contains 12 residues. Germline values: CDR1 MNHNY, CDR2 SVGAGI (reference sequence). V was clipped by 8 bases and J by 3 bases, with 8 bases between them. CDR3 DNA: TGTGCCAGCGGGGGTTTCAATCAGCCCCAGCATTTT. This translates into CASGGFNQPQHF.